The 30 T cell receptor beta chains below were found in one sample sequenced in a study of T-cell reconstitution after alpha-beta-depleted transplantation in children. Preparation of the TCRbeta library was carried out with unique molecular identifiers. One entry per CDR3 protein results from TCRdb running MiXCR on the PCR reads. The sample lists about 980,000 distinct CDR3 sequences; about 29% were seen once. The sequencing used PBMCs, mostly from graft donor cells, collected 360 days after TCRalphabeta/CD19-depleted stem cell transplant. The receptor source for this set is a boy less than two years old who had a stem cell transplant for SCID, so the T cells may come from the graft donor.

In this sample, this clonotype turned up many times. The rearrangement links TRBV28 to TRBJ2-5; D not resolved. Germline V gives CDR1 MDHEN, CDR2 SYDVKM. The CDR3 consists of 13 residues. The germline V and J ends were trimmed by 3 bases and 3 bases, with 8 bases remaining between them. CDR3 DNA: TGTGCCAGCAGTTTGCGGCGCGAAGAGACCCAGTACTTC. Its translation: CASSLRREETQYF.

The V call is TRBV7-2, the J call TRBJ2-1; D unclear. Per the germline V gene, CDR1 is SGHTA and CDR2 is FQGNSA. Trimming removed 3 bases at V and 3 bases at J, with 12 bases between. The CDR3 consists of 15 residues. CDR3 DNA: TGTGCCAGCAGCTTTATGGGGTTGGACTACAATGAGCAGTTCTTC. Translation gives CASSFMGLDYNEQFF. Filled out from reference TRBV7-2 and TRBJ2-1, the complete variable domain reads GAGVSQSPSNKVTEKGKDVELRCDPISGHTALYWYRQSLGQGLEFLIYFQGNSAPDKSGLPSDRFSAERTGGSVSTLTIQRTQQEDSAVYLCASSFMGLDYNEQFFGPGTRLTVL.

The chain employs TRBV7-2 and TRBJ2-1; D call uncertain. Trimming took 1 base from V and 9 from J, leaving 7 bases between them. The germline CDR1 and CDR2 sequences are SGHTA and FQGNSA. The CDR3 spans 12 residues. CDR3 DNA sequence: TGTGCCAGCAGCTTAGGATTCACTGAGCAGTTCTTC. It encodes CASSLGFTEQFF.

CDR3 nucleotide sequence: TGCAGTGCTAGAAGGCAGGGATATCTTTCACCCCTCCACTTT. It specifies CSARRQGYLSPLHF. The chain links TRBV20-1 to TRBJ1-6; D is possibly TRBD1 (5 bases). V lost 2 bases to trimming and J lost 9 bases, with 14 bases between them. Germline CDR1 and CDR2: DFQATT and SNEGSKA (reference sequence). This CDR3 region has 14 residues.

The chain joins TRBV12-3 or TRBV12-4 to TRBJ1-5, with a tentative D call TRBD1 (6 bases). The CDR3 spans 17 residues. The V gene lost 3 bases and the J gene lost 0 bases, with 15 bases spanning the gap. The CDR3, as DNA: TGTGCCAGCAGTTTTAAAGGACAGAAAATTAGCAATCAGCCCCAGCATTTT. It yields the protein CASSFKGQKISNQPQHF.

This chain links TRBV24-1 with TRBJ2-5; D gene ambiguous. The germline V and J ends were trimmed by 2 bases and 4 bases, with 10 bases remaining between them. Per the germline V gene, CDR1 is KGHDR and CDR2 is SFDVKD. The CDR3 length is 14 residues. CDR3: CATSDSGRIETQYF. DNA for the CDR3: TGTGCCACCAGTGATTCTGGCAGAATAGAGACCCAGTACTTC.

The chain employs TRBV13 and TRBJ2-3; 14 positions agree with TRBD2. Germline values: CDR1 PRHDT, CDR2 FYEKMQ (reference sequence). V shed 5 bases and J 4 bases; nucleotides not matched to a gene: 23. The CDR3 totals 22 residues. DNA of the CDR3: TGTGCCAGCAGCCAAAAGACTAGCGGGGGGGTTAGGTGGAATATTGGTCCAGATACGCAGTATTTT. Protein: CASSQKTSGGVRWNIGPDTQYF.

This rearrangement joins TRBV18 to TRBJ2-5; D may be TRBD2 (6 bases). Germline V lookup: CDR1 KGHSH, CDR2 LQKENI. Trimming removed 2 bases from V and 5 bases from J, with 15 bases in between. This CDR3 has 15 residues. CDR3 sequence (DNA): TGTGCCAGCTCACCAATTACTAGCTTATGGGAGACCCAGTACTTC. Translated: CASSPITSLWETQYF.

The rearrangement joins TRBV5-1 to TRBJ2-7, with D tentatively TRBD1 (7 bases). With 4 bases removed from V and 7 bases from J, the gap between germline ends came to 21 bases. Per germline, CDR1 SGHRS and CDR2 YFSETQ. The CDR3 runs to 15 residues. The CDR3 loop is CASSRGTALRGEQYF. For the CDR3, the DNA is TGCGCCAGCAGCCGCGGGACAGCCCTCCGGGGGGAGCAGTACTTC.

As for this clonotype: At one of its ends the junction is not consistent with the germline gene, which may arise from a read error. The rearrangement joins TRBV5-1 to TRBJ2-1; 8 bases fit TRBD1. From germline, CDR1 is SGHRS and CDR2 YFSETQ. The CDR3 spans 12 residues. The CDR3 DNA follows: TGCGCCAGCAGCTCGCAGGGGGCAAGCTTTATCTTC. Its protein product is CASSSQGASFIF.

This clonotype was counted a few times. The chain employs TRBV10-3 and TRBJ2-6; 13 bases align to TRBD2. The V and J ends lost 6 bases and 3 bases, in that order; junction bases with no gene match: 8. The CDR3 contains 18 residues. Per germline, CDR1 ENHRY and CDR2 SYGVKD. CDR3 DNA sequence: TGTGCCATCAGATCACTAGCGGGGGGGCCAGATGGGGCCAACGTCCTGACTTTC. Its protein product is CAIRSLAGGPDGANVLTF.

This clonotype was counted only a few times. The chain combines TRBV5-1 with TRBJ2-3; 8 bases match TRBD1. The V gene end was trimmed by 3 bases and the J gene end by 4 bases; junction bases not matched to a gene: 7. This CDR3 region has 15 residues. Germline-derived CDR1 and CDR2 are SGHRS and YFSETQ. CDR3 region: CASSSDRGRPDTQYF. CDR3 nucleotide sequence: TGCGCCAGCAGCTCCGACAGGGGTCGACCAGATACGCAGTATTTT.

In DNA form, the CDR3 reads TGTGCCAGCAGTTTATGGACAGGGGAAGGTGAGCAGTTCTTC. Translating it yields CASSLWTGEGEQFF. The V call is TRBV12-3 or TRBV12-4, the J call TRBJ2-1; 9 positions agree with TRBD1. This CDR3 is built from 14 residues. J was trimmed by 9 bases and V by 2 bases; bases with no gene match: 5.

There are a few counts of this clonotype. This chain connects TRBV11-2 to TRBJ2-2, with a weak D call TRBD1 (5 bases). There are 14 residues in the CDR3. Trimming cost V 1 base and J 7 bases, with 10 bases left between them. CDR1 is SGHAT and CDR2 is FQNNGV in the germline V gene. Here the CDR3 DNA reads TGTGCCAGCAGCTTAGCCCTGGGGCGCGGGGAGCTGTTTTTT. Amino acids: CASSLALGRGELFF.

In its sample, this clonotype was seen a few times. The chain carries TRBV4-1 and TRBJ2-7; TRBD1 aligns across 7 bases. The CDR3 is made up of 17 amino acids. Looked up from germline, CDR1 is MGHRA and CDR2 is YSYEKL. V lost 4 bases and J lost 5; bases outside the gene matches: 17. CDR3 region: CASSPLGTAASLNEQYF. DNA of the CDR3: TGCGCCAGCAGCCCACTCGGGACAGCGGCCTCGTTGAACGAGCAGTACTTC.

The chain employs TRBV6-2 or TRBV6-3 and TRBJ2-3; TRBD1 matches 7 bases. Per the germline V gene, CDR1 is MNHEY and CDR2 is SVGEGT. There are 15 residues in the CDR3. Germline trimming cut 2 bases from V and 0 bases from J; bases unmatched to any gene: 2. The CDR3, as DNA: TGTGCCAGCAGTTACACAGGGGCTAGCACAGATACGCAGTATTTT. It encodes CASSYTGASTDTQYF.

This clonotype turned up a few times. The CDR3 here is CASSHSPPSSGNTIYF. The CDR3 coding sequence is TGCGCCAGCAGCCATTCTCCACCGAGCTCTGGAAACACCATATATTTT. V and J are TRBV4-1 and TRBJ1-3, with D hard to call. V was clipped by 3 bases and J by 0 bases, with 12 bases between them. The CDR3 sequence is 16 residues long. Germline-derived CDR1 and CDR2 are MGHRA and YSYEKL.

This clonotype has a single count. The DNA of the CDR3 is TGCGCCAGCAGCCAATATGACAGGGGCGAGTACGAGCAGTACTTC. Residues: CASSQYDRGEYEQYF. The chain joins TRBV4-3 to TRBJ2-7; 8 bases map to TRBD1. The V segment lost 2 bases and the J segment 4 bases; nucleotides outside the gene matches: 7. This CDR3 contains 15 residues. Germline V gene sequence: CDR1 LGHNA, CDR2 YSLEER.

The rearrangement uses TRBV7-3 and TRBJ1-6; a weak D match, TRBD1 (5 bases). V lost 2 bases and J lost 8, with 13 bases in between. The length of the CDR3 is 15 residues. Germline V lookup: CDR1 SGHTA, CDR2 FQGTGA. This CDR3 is CASSLWGVGDSPLHF. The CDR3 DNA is TGTGCCAGCAGCTTATGGGGGGTTGGTGATTCACCCCTCCACTTT. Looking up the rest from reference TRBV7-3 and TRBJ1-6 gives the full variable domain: GAGVSQTPSNKVTEKGKYVELRCDPISGHTALYWYRQSLGQGPEFLIYFQGTGAADDSGLPNDRFFAVRPEGSVSTLKIQRTERGDSAVYLCASSLWGVGDSPLHFGNGTRLTVT.

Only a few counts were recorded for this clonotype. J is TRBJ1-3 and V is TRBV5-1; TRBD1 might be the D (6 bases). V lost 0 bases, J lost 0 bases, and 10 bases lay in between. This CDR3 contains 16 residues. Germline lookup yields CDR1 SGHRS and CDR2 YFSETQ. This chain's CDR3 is CASSLATGFSGNTIYF. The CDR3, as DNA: TGCGCCAGCAGCTTGGCAACAGGGTTCTCTGGAAACACCATATATTTT.

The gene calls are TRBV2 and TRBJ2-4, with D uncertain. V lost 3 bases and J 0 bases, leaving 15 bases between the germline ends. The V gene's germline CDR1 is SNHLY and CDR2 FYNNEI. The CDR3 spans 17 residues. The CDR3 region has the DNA TGTGCCAGCAGTGATTTAAGAGGACGGCTAGCCAAAAACATTCAGTACTTC. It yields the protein CASSDLRGRLAKNIQYF.

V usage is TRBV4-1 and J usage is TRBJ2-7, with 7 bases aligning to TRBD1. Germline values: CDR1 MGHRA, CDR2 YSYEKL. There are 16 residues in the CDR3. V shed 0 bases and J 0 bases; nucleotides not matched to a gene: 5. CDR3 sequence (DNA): TGCGCCAGCAGCCAAGATATGGCAGGGGGCTCCTACGAGCAGTACTTC. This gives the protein CASSQDMAGGSYEQYF.

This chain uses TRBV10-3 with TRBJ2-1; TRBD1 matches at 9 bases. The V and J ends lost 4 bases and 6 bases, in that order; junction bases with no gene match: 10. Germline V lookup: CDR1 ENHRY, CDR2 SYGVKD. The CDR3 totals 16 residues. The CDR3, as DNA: TGTGCCATCAGTGGACCTCGGGACAGGGTCTTCAATGAGCAGTTCTTC. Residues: CAISGPRDRVFNEQFF.

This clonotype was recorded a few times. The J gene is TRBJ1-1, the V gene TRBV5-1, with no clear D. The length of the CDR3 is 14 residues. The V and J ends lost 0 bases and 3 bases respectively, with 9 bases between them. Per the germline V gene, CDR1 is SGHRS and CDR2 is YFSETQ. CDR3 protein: CASSLERADTEAFF. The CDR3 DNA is TGCGCCAGCAGCTTGGAACGGGCAGACACTGAAGCTTTCTTT.

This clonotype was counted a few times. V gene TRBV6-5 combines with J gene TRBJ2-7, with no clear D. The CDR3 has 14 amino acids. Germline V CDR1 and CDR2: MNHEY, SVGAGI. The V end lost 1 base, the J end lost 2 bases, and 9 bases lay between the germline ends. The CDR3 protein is CASSYFDGAYEQYF. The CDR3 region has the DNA TGTGCCAGCAGTTACTTCGACGGCGCCTACGAGCAGTACTTC.

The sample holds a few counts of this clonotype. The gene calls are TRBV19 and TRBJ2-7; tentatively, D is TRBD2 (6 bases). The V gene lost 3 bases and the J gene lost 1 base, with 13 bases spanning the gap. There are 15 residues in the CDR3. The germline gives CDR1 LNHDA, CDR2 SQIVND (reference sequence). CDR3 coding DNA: TGTGCCAGTAGTATTTCCCCGGGACTGTCCTACGAGCAGTACTTC. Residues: CASSISPGLSYEQYF.

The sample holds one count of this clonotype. CDR3 nucleotides: TGCGCCAGCAGCCAAGATTCCGGGACAGAGTACTACGAGCAGTACTTC. This sequence encodes CASSQDSGTEYYEQYF. This rearrangement joins TRBV4-3 to TRBJ2-7; TRBD1 matches 7 bases. This CDR3 has 16 residues. V shed 0 bases and J 3 bases; nucleotides not matched to a gene: 8. Germline V gene lookup returns CDR1 LGHNA and CDR2 YSLEER.

The CDR3: CASSLAIRDSGNEQFF. The CDR3, as DNA: TGTGCCAGCAGCTTAGCGATTAGGGACTCGGGGAATGAGCAGTTCTTC. J is TRBJ2-1 and V is TRBV7-8; TRBD2 might be the D (6 bases). The CDR3 loop spans 16 amino acids. Trimming pared 0 bases from V and 7 bases from J, leaving 16 bases between. Per germline, CDR1 SGHVS and CDR2 FQNEAQ.

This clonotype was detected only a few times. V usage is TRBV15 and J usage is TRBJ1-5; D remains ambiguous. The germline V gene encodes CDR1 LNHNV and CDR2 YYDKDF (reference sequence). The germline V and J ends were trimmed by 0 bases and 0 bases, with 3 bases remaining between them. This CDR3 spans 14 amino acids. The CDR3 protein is CATSRDISNQPQHF. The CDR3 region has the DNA TGTGCCACCAGCAGAGATATTAGCAATCAGCCCCAGCATTTT.

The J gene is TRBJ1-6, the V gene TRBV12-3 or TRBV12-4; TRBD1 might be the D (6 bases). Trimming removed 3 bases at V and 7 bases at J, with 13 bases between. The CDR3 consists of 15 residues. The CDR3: CASSFRGTGNSPLHF. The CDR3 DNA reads TGTGCCAGCAGTTTCCGAGGCACAGGGAATTCACCCCTCCACTTT.